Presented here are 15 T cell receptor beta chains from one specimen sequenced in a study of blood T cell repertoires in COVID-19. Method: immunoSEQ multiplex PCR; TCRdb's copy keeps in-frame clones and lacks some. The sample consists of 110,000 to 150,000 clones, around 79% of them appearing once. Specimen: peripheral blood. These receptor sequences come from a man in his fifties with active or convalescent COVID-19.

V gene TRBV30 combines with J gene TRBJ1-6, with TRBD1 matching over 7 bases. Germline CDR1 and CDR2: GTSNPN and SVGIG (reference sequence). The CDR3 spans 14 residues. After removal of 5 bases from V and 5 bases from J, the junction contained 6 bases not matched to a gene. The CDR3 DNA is TGTGCCTGGGGCCCGGGACAGCATAATTCACCCCTCCACTTT. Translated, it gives CAWGPGQHNSPLHF.

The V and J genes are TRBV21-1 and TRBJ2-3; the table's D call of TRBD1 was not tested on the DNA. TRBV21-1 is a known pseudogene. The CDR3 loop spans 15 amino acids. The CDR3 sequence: CASSTETGGTDTQYF. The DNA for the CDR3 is TGTGCCAGCAGCACTGAGACAGGGGGCACAGATACGCAGTATTTT.

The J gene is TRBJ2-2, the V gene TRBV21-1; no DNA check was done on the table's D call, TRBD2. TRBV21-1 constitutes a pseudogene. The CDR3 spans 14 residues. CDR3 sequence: CASSKAGRSGELFF. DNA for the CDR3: TGTGCCAGCAGCAAAGCGGGGAGATCCGGGGAGCTGTTTTTT.

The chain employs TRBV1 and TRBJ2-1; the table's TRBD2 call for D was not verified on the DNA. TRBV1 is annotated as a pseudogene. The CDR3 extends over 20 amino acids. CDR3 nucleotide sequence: TGCACCAGCAGCCAAGATCTGGGGACTAGCGGGAAAAGGTCCTACAATGAGCAGTTCTTC. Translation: CTSSQDLGTSGKRSYNEQFF.

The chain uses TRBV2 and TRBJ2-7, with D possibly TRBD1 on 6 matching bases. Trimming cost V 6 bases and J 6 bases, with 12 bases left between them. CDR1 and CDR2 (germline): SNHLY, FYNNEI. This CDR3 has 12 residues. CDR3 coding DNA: TGTGCCAGCAGCATAACAGGGCGCGAGCAGTACTTC. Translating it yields CASSITGREQYF.

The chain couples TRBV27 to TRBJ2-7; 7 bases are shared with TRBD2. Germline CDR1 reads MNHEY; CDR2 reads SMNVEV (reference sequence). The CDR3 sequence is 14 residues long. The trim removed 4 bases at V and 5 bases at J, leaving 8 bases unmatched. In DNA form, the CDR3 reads TGTGCCAGCAGTTACCTAGCGGAGACCCACGAGCAGTACTTC. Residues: CASSYLAETHEQYF.

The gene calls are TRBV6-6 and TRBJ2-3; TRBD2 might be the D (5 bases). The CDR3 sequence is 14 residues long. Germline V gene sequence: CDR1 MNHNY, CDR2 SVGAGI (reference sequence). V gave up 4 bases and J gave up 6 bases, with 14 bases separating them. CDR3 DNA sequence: TGTGCCAGCAGTTGGGGAGATGGGTGGGATACGCAGTATTTT. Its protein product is CASSWGDGWDTQYF.

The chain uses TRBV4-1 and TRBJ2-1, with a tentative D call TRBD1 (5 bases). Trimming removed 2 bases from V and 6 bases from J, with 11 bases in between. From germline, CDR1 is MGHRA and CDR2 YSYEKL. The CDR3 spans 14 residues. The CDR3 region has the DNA TGCGCCAGCAGCCAACCAGGGCTAGGCAATGAGCAGTTCTTC. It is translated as CASSQPGLGNEQFF.

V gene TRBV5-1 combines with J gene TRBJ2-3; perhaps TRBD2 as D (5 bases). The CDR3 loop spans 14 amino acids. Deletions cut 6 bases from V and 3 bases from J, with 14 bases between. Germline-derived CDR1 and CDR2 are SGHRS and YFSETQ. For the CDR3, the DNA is TGCGCCAGCACCGACTCCAGAGGGACAGATACGCAGTATTTT. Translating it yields CASTDSRGTDTQYF.

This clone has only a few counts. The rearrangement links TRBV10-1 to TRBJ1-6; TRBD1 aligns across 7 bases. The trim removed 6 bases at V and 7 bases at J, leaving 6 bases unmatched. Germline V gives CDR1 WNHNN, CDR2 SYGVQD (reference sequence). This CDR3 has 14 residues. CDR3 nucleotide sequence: TGCGCCAGCAGCCCGGGGACAGTGAATTCACCCCTCCACTTT. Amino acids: CASSPGTVNSPLHF.

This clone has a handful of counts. The CDR3 region has the DNA TGCAGCGTTGAAGATACTAGACTAGCGAGTTACAATGAGCAGTTCTTC. The encoded protein is CSVEDTRLASYNEQFF. The chain employs TRBV29-1 and TRBJ2-1; TRBD2 matches at 8 bases. Unmatched junction bases numbered 8, after V lost 0 bases and J lost 4 bases. The CDR3 is made up of 16 amino acids. Germline CDR1 and CDR2: SQVTM and ANQGSEA.

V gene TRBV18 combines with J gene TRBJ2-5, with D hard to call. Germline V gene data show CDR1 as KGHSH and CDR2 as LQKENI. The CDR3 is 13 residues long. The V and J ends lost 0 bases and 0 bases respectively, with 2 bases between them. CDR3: CASSPPNQETQYF. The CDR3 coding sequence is TGTGCCAGCTCACCACCCAACCAAGAGACCCAGTACTTC.

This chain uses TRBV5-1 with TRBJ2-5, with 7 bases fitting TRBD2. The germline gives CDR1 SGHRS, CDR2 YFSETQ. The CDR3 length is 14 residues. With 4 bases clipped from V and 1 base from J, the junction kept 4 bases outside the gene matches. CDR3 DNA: TGCGCCAGCAGCGGGAGCGGGACCCAAGAGACCCAGTACTTC. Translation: CASSGSGTQETQYF.

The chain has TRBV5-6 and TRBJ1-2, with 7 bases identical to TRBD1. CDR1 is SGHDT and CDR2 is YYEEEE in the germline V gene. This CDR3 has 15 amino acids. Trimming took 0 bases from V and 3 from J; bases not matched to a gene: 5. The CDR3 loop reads CASSLEGGGHYGYTF. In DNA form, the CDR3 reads TGTGCCAGCAGCTTGGAAGGGGGCGGTCACTATGGCTACACCTTC.

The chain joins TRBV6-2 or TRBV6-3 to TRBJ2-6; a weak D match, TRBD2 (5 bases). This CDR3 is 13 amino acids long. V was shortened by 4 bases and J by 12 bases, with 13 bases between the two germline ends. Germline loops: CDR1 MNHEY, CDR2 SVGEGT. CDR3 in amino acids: CASSLLGLGVLTF. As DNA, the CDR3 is TGTGCCAGCAGTTTACTCGGACTGGGCGTCCTGACTTTC.